Listed below are T cell receptor beta chains from one sample, sequenced in a study of blood T cell repertoires in COVID-19. Produced via immunoSEQ multiplex PCR; TCRdb's table is partial and in-frame only. The table records some 170,000 clones, 84% of them present only once. Sequences were obtained from PBMCs or T cells enriched from blood (not recorded which). The source of these receptors is a man aged 45-65 years who had recovered from COVID-19. Each CDR3 is given with its conserved first and last residue. The D gene is left open where the match is weak. Clone size, where shown, is once, few, many, or a class for clones that have expanded.

d_call j_call clone_size cdr3_length v_call cdr3_nt cdr3_aa
. TRBJ1-6 . 15 TRBV18 TGTGCCAGCTCCCGGGCCAGGGTTGGGAATTCACCCCTCCACTTT CASSRARVGNSPLHF
TRBD1 TRBJ2-6 . 17 TRBV5-5 TGTGCCAGCAGCTTGGAGGGGACAGCCTCTGGGGCCAACGTCCTGACTTTC CASSLEGTASGANVLTF
. TRBJ1-1 . 13 TRBV5-4 TGTGCCAGCAGCTTGCAGGGGAGCACTGAAGCTTTCTTT CASSLQGSTEAFF
. TRBJ2-7 . 12 TRBV5-1 TGCGCCAGCAGCTTTCGCTCGGACGAGCAGTACTTC CASSFRSDEQYF
. TRBJ2-1 many 16 TRBV7-6 TGTGCCAGCAGCTTAGGTTATGGCGGGGCCTACAATGAGCAGTTCTTC CASSLGYGGAYNEQFF
TRBD2 TRBJ2-7 . 15 TRBV29-1 TGCAGCGTTGAATCTAGCGGGGGGGCCATTTACGAGCAGTACTTC CSVESSGGAIYEQYF
TRBD2 TRBJ2-5 . 15 TRBV7-9 TGTGCCAGCAGCCGGACTAGCGGGTACCAAGAGACCCAGTACTTC CASSRTSGYQETQYF
. TRBJ2-3 . 14 TRBV4-1 TGCGCCAGCAGCCAAGTCCATTCCACAGATACGCAGTATTTT CASSQVHSTDTQYF
. TRBJ1-2 . 14 TRBV10-3 TGTGCCATCAGTGACGGTGGGCGCCGGTATGGCTACACCTTC CAISDGGRRYGYTF
. TRBJ1-2 . 15 TRBV4-2 TGTGCCAGCAGCCAAGATGGCGGAGGGGACTATGGCTACACCTTC CASSQDGGGDYGYTF
. TRBJ1-1 . 14 TRBV30 TGTGCCTGGAGTGTACGCGCCAGGGGATCGGAAGCTTTCTTT CAWSVRARGSEAFF
. TRBJ2-2 . 16 TRBV24-1 TGTGCCACCAGTGATTTCTCCGGGGCGAACACCGGGGAGCTGTTTTTT CATSDFSGANTGELFF
. TRBJ2-1 once 15 TRBV21-1 TGTGCCAGCAGCCCTAGACAGGAGAGGCGCAATGAGCAGTTCTTC CASSPRQERRNEQFF
. TRBJ2-5 . 15 TRBV7-8 TGTGCCAGCAGCAACCGGGAGCTAGCTACGGAGACCCAGTACTTC CASSNRELATETQYF
TRBD2 TRBJ2-2 few 17 TRBV3-1/TRBV3-2 TGTGCCAGCAGCCAACCGGGACTAGACGCGAACACCGGGGAGCTGTTTTTT CASSQPGLDANTGELFF
. TRBJ2-2 . 13 TRBV5-8 TGTGCCAGCTACGGGGGGAACACCGGGGAGCTGTTTTTT CASYGGNTGELFF
. TRBJ1-6 . 14 TRBV9 TGTGCCAGCAGCGTAGGATTCAGTAATTCACCCCTCCACTTT CASSVGFSNSPLHF
. TRBJ1-1 . 13 TRBV7-9 TGTGCCAGCTTGGAGAGCCTGAACACTGAAGCTTTCTTT CASLESLNTEAFF
. TRBJ1-1 once 14 TRBV14 TGTGCCAGCAGCCTAAATCTCAGGGTAACTGAAGCTTTCTTT CASSLNLRVTEAFF
TRBD1 TRBJ1-6 few 15 TRBV5-1 TGCGCCAGCAGCCCGGGACAGAACTATAATTCACCCCTCCACTTT CASSPGQNYNSPLHF
TRBD2 TRBJ2-1 . 18 TRBV14 TGTGCCAGCAGCCAGATCAGGCGGGGGGGACAGCGACGGGGTGAGCAGTTCTTC CASSQIRRGGQRRGEQFF
. TRBJ2-4 . 16 TRBV5-8 TGTGCCAGCAGCTCCCTCGGGCAGGGGCGCAAAAACATTCAGTACTTC CASSSLGQGRKNIQYF
TRBD1 TRBJ2-7 . 14 TRBV27 TGTGCCAGCTGGACAGGGGACATCCTACGAGTGAAGTACTTC CASWTGDILRVKYF
TRBD1 TRBJ2-5 . 15 TRBV5-1 TGCGCCAGCAGCTTGGAAGGACAGGTCCAAGAGACCCAGTACTTC CASSLEGQVQETQYF
TRBD2 TRBJ2-1 . 14 TRBV10-1 TGCGCCAGCAGTGCCAGCGGGGGCCGCAATGAGCAGTTCTTC CASSASGGRNEQFF
TRBD1 TRBJ2-1 . 15 TRBV6-5 TGTGCCAGCAGACAGACCGGGACAGGGGGTAATGAGCAGTTCTTC CASRQTGTGGNEQFF
TRBD2 TRBJ2-1 . 15 TRBV5-4 TGTGCCAGCAGCTTGGCGGGGGGAAATTACAATGAGCAGTTCTTC CASSLAGGNYNEQFF
. TRBJ2-1 once 13 TRBV12-3/TRBV12-4 TGTGCCAGCAGGGGACAAACCTACAATGAGCAGTTCTTC CASRGQTYNEQFF
. TRBJ1-5 . 13 TRBV10-1 TGCGCCAGCAGTCCTAGTTCAAATCAGCCCCAGCATTTT CASSPSSNQPQHF
. TRBJ1-4 . 16 TRBV4-1 TGCGCCAGCAGCCTAGAGCTAGGGGGTTATAATGAAAAACTGTTTTTT CASSLELGGYNEKLFF
. TRBJ1-6 once 14 TRBV6-1 TGTGCCAGCAGTGAAACATGGAGGGATTCACCCCTCCACTTT CASSETWRDSPLHF
. TRBJ1-1 . 15 TRBV18 TGTGCCAGCTCACCACCGGGCAGAATGAACACTGAAGCTTTCTTT CASSPPGRMNTEAFF
. TRBJ1-1 . 15 TRBV6-5 TGTGCCAGCAGTTACTCGAGGGGAGGGAACACTGAAGCTTTCTTT CASSYSRGGNTEAFF